This TCR beta chain was observed in a study of blood T cells in healthy people across ages. Study-level background: About one barcoded beta molecule per two T cells came from capture by template switching. The study's findings and limits: Diversity figures derived from one million T cells were judged to underestimate the true value.

Through a sample-barcoded 5' primer and a J-beta primer mix, a second PCR was run for roughly 6 to 11 cycles. TCRdb re-analysed the 5' RACE reads in MiXCR, keeping a single row per CDR3 protein. The sample includes some 800,000 distinct CDR3 sequences, roughly 25% of them seen just once. Looked up from germline, CDR1 is MNHEY and CDR2 is SVGAGI. V was trimmed by 7 bases and J by 4 bases, leaving 16 bases between them. The CDR3 extends over 14 amino acids. This clonotype was seen a few times. Its antigen is unidentified. There were healthy Caucasian individuals from Russia, aged roughly 6 to 100, serving as donors. These data also formed part of another study, on T cells of mothers and their children.

Sequencing was done on a sample of blood. V and J are TRBV6-5 and TRBJ1-2; no clear D. The sequence derives from a boy younger than 18 in good health. In DNA form, the CDR3 reads TGTGCCAGCACCCGGTATGGCGGGCGCTATGGCTACACCTTC. It is translated as CASTRYGGRYGYTF.